Listed below are T cell receptor beta chains from one sample, sequenced in a study of blood T cell repertoires in COVID-19. Assay: immunoSEQ multiplex PCR; the TCRdb copy retains only in-frame clones and omits some. The profile covers about 45,000 clones, with roughly 88% appearing a single time and 31% taken by the ten largest. The sample taken for sequencing was peripheral blood. The source of these receptors is a woman at least 80 years old with acute or convalescent COVID-19. Both conserved end residues are part of each CDR3. D genes are given only for firm matches. Clone size appears in some rows only: once, few, many, or a class for an expanded clone.

len,abundance,j_gene,d_gene,v_gene,CDR3aa,CDR3nt
14,NA,TRBJ2-7,NA,TRBV5-1,CASSLGGGPYEQYF,TGCGCCAGCAGCTTGGGAGGCGGGCCCTACGAGCAGTACTTC
17,NA,TRBJ1-3,NA,TRBV24-1,CATSDLTGLLSGNTIYF,TGTGCCACCAGTGATTTGACAGGGCTACTCTCTGGAAACACCATATATTTT
14,NA,TRBJ2-7,NA,TRBV10-3,CAISGRPGDYEQYF,TGTGCCATCAGTGGTCGGCCAGGGGACTACGAGCAGTACTTC
13,NA,TRBJ2-1,TRBD1,TRBV14,CASSLGLQGIEFF,TGTGCCAGCAGCCTGGGCTTACAGGGGATTGAGTTCTTC
11,NA,TRBJ1-1,TRBD1,TRBV20-1,CSASTGAGAFF,TGCAGTGCTTCTACAGGGGCTGGGGCTTTCTTT
12,NA,TRBJ1-5,NA,TRBV6-5,CASSLREQPQHF,TGTGCCAGCAGTTTGAGGGAACAGCCCCAGCATTTT
15,NA,TRBJ1-1,NA,TRBV13,CASSPRTDMNTEAFF,TGTGCCAGCAGCCCGAGGACAGATATGAACACTGAAGCTTTCTTT
14,NA,TRBJ1-1,TRBD1,TRBV27,CASRMTGPNTEAFF,TGTGCCAGCCGGATGACAGGGCCGAACACTGAAGCTTTCTTT
13,NA,TRBJ1-5,NA,TRBV3-1/TRBV3-2,CASSQGPRQPQHF,TGTGCCAGCAGCCAAGGGCCCCGACAGCCCCAGCATTTT
15,NA,TRBJ2-5,NA,TRBV7-2,CASSQRWAAQETQYF,TGTGCCAGCAGCCAAAGGTGGGCAGCCCAAGAGACCCAGTACTTC
14,few,TRBJ1-2,TRBD1,TRBV5-6,CASSGDRGNYGYTF,TGTGCCAGCAGCGGGGACAGGGGGAACTATGGCTACACCTTC
15,NA,TRBJ1-1,TRBD1,TRBV6-1,CASSFSGQANTEAFF,TGTGCCAGCAGCTTCAGCGGACAGGCGAACACTGAAGCTTTCTTT
11,NA,TRBJ1-1,NA,TRBV19,CASSTGHQAFF,TGTGCCAGTAGTACGGGACACCAAGCTTTCTTT
12,NA,TRBJ2-1,TRBD2,TRBV7-8,CASSGLGNEQFF,TGTGCCAGCAGCGGACTAGGCAATGAGCAGTTCTTC
15,NA,TRBJ2-1,TRBD2,TRBV3-1/TRBV3-2,CASSLTSGTYNEQFF,TGTGCCAGCAGCCTGACTAGCGGGACTTACAATGAGCAGTTCTTC
16,NA,TRBJ1-1,NA,TRBV3-1/TRBV3-2,CASSQDPGTMNTEAFF,TGTGCCAGCAGCCAAGATCCCGGGACAATGAACACTGAAGCTTTCTTT
19,NA,TRBJ2-3,TRBD2,TRBV2,CASTGSGLAGPRWSDTQYF,TGTGCCAGCACAGGGTCAGGACTAGCGGGACCTAGATGGTCAGATACGCAGTATTTT
14,NA,TRBJ2-6,NA,TRBV30,CAWASSLGANVLTF,TGTGCCTGGGCCTCGTCTCTGGGGGCCAACGTCCTGACTTTC
13,once,TRBJ2-7,NA,TRBV18,CASSPGETYEQYF,TGTGCCAGCTCACCAGGGGAGACCTACGAGCAGTACTTC
18,few,TRBJ2-1,TRBD2,TRBV25-1,CASSSTGLAGVSYNEQFF,TGTGCCAGCAGTTCAACAGGGCTAGCGGGAGTCTCCTACAATGAGCAGTTCTTC
16,NA,TRBJ1-2,TRBD1,TRBV6-2/TRBV6-3,CASSSTGQKGFYGYTF,TGTGCCAGCAGTTCCACGGGACAGAAAGGTTTTTATGGCTACACCTTC
14,NA,TRBJ1-6,NA,TRBV5-5,CASSLGQTNSPLHF,TGTGCCAGCAGCTTGGGACAGACTAATTCACCCCTCCACTTT
12,few,TRBJ2-7,NA,TRBV18,CASSRSSYEQYF,TGTGCCAGCTCACGGAGCTCCTACGAGCAGTACTTC
14,NA,TRBJ1-2,NA,TRBV7-9,CASSWGGSGYGYTF,TGTGCCAGCAGCTGGGGGGGCTCGGGCTATGGCTACACCTTC
14,NA,TRBJ2-4,NA,TRBV28,CASSSSGEGDIQYF,TGTGCCAGCTCCTCCTCCGGGGAGGGGGACATTCAGTACTTC
13,few,TRBJ2-7,NA,TRBV6-5,CASSYSGSYEQYF,TGTGCCAGCAGTTACTCGGGCAGCTACGAGCAGTACTTC
14,NA,TRBJ1-3,TRBD1,TRBV30,CACLQGAGGNTIYF,TGTGCCTGTTTACAGGGGGCTGGTGGAAACACCATATATTTT
17,NA,TRBJ2-5,TRBD2,TRBV7-9,CASSSGTSGRTFETQYF,TGTGCCAGCAGCTCTGGGACTAGCGGGAGGACTTTTGAGACCCAGTACTTC
15,few,TRBJ1-1,NA,TRBV7-2,CASSLDYSGAIEAFF,TGTGCCAGCAGCTTAGATTATTCCGGAGCAATCGAAGCTTTCTTT
15,NA,TRBJ2-1,NA,TRBV7-2,CASSLNGENYNEQFF,TGTGCCAGCAGCTTAAACGGAGAAAACTACAATGAGCAGTTCTTC
14,NA,TRBJ2-7,NA,TRBV18,CASSPQGSNYEQYF,TGTGCCAGCTCACCTCAGGGTTCCAACTACGAGCAGTACTTC
15,NA,TRBJ2-7,TRBD1,TRBV5-4,CASSSDRASSYEQYF,TGTGCCAGCAGCTCGGACAGGGCGAGCTCCTACGAGCAGTACTTC
13,NA,TRBJ2-7,NA,TRBV19,CASSIGRGYEQYF,TGTGCCAGTAGTATCGGTAGGGGCTACGAGCAGTACTTC
15,NA,TRBJ2-2,NA,TRBV5-1,CASSFQGGHTGELFF,TGCGCCAGCAGCTTCCAGGGGGGTCACACCGGGGAGCTGTTTTTT
12,NA,TRBJ1-5,NA,TRBV3-1/TRBV3-2,CASSLLDQPQHF,TGTGCCAGCAGCCTTCTCGATCAGCCCCAGCATTTT
16,NA,TRBJ2-3,NA,TRBV2,CASTLGTGSSTDTQYF,TGTGCCAGCACCCTCGGAACAGGTTCTAGCACAGATACGCAGTATTTT